Listed here are 26 T cell receptor beta chains from one sample, sequenced in a study of OX40 agonist ivuxolimab in advanced cancers. TCRdb's copy holds only in-frame clones and misses some; the assay was immunoSEQ multiplex PCR. The data hold about 25,000 clones, with about 86% observed a single time. The source material was CD4+ or CD8+ T cells sorted from blood, sampled in a trial of the OX40 agonist ivuxolimab. Receptors originate from an adult with an advanced solid tumor such as melanoma, head and neck, liver or kidney cancer.

Only a few counts were recorded for this clone. The CDR3 here is CASSYSTLGDTQYF. The CDR3 DNA reads as TGTGCCAGCAGTTACTCGACCCTCGGAGATACGCAGTATTTT. This chain uses TRBV6-5 with TRBJ2-3; D remains ambiguous. V lost 0 bases and J lost 5, with 9 bases in between. Germline-derived CDR1 and CDR2 are MNHEY and SVGAGI. There are 14 residues in the CDR3.

V and J are TRBV4-1 and TRBJ2-3; tentatively, D is TRBD2 (6 bases). The CDR3 consists of 15 residues. V lost 4 bases and J 6 bases, leaving 17 bases between the germline ends. Per germline, CDR1 MGHRA and CDR2 YSYEKL. The chain's CDR3 is CASSPVGGAGDTQYF. CDR3 bases: TGCGCCAGCAGCCCGGTAGGAGGGGCTGGCGATACGCAGTATTTT.

The V call is TRBV9, the J call TRBJ2-3; TRBD2 matches 7 bases. V lost 4 bases to trimming and J lost 2 bases; unmatched junction nucleotides: 4. The CDR3 is made up of 14 amino acids. Germline CDR1 and CDR2: SGDLS and YYNGEE. DNA of the CDR3: TGTGCCAGCAGCCCGAGCGGGGTCACAGATACGCAGTATTTT. Translated: CASSPSGVTDTQYF.

This chain uses TRBV9 with TRBJ2-5; TRBD2 matches 8 bases. The trim removed 2 bases at V and 4 bases at J, leaving 7 bases unmatched. CDR3 length equals 15 residues. Germline V gene data show CDR1 as SGDLS and CDR2 as YYNGEE. The CDR3 spells CASSVYGGAGETQYF. As DNA, the CDR3 is TGTGCCAGCAGCGTTTACGGGGGGGCAGGAGAGACCCAGTACTTC.

This chain joins TRBV11-2 and TRBJ2-3; 8 bases line up with TRBD2. Germline lookup yields CDR1 SGHAT and CDR2 FQNNGV. V shed 6 bases and J 1 base; nucleotides not matched to a gene: 0. The CDR3 extends over 13 amino acids. The CDR3 loop reads CASSSGGTDTQYF. The CDR3 region has the DNA TGTGCCAGCAGTAGCGGGGGCACAGATACGCAGTATTTT.

The chain joins TRBV19 to TRBJ1-5; D is unclear. The CDR3 consists of 13 residues. Germline V CDR1 and CDR2: LNHDA, SQIVND (reference sequence). V was clipped by 8 bases and J by 1 base, with 9 bases between them. The CDR3 bases are TGTGCCAGTGGGGAGCAGAGCAATCAGCCCCAGCATTTT. It encodes CASGEQSNQPQHF.

The rearrangement joins TRBV4-1 to TRBJ1-1; D unclear. CDR3 length: 18 amino acids. Germline V gene lookup returns CDR1 MGHRA and CDR2 YSYEKL. V was trimmed by 1 base and J by 4 bases, leaving 22 bases between them. The CDR3 bases are TGCGCCAGCAGCCAAGCCCTACATTTAGACCCGCGGGGCACTGAAGCTTTCTTT. Its translation: CASSQALHLDPRGTEAFF.

This sequence joins TRBV7-6 and TRBJ2-1; the match to TRBD1 covers 8 bases. Germline loops: CDR1 SGHVS, CDR2 FNYEAQ. Trimming cost V 3 bases and J 10 bases; bases outside gene matches: 2. The CDR3 length is 12 residues. In DNA form, the CDR3 reads TGTGCCAGCAGCTTGGCAGGGGGCGAGCAGTTCTTC. It codes for CASSLAGGEQFF. The entire variable domain, with the rest obtained from reference TRBV7-6 and TRBJ2-1, is as follows: GAGVSQSPRYKVTKRGQDVALRCDPISGHVSLYWYRQALGQGPEFLTYFNYEAQQDKSGLPNDRFSAERPEGSISTLTIQRTEQRDSAMYRCASSLAGGEQFFGPGTRLTVL.

The rearrangement joins TRBV27 to TRBJ2-7; D is possibly TRBD1 or TRBD2 (5 bases each). Germline CDR1 is MNHEY and CDR2 is SMNVEV (reference sequence). This CDR3 is built from 14 residues. V was shortened by 3 bases and J by 5 bases, with 14 bases between the two germline ends. The DNA of the CDR3 is TGTGCCAGCAGTTTCCGGGACGGGGCCGACGAGCAGTACTTC. Amino acids: CASSFRDGADEQYF.

This chain uses TRBV27 with TRBJ2-1; 8 nucleotides line up with TRBD2. Germline loops: CDR1 MNHEY, CDR2 SMNVEV (reference sequence). The V gene end was trimmed by 2 bases and the J gene end by 10 bases; junction bases not matched to a gene: 7. The CDR3 is 14 residues long. CDR3 nucleotides: TGTGCCAGCAGTTTACTAAGCGGGGGCCCAGAGCAGTTCTTC. Its translation: CASSLLSGGPEQFF.

V is TRBV27 and J is TRBJ1-2, with TRBD1 matching over 10 bases. With 5 bases clipped from V and 8 bases from J, the junction kept 11 bases outside the gene matches. There are 15 residues in the CDR3. Germline V lookup: CDR1 MNHEY, CDR2 SMNVEV (reference sequence). The DNA of the CDR3 is TGTGCCAGCAGTCCGGGGACAGGGGCCTTTATGGGCTACACCTTC. Encoded protein: CASSPGTGAFMGYTF.

V gene TRBV5-1 combines with J gene TRBJ2-1; the D is unclear. The CDR3 sequence is 11 residues long. CDR1 is SGHRS and CDR2 is YFSETQ in the germline V gene. Trimming removed 3 bases at V and 10 bases at J, with 8 bases between. The CDR3 spells CASSSNWEQFF. The CDR3 DNA reads TGCGCCAGCAGCTCCAATTGGGAGCAGTTCTTC.

V usage is TRBV6-1 and J usage is TRBJ2-7; D call uncertain. The V gene's germline CDR1 is MNHNS and CDR2 SASEGT. CDR3 size: 10 residues. Deletions cut 8 bases from V and 4 bases from J, with 6 bases between. This CDR3 reads CASLQYEQYF. The CDR3 DNA is TGTGCCAGCCTACAGTACGAGCAGTACTTC.

V and J are TRBV9 and TRBJ2-1, with TRBD1 as a possible D gene (5 bases). The V and J ends lost 6 bases and 4 bases respectively, with 17 bases between them. The CDR3 consists of 15 residues. The V gene's germline CDR1 is SGDLS and CDR2 YYNGEE. In nucleotides, the CDR3 is TGTGCCAGCACCGAAGAAGGGGTGGGTTACAATGAGCAGTTCTTC. Protein sequence: CASTEEGVGYNEQFF.

J is TRBJ2-1 and V is TRBV28, with 14 bases aligning to TRBD2. The V gene's germline CDR1 is MDHEN and CDR2 SYDVKM. After removal of 6 bases from V and 4 bases from J, the junction contained 5 bases not matched to a gene. This CDR3 region has 16 residues. CDR3 sequence reads: CASSQGLAGDYNEQFF. For the CDR3, the DNA is TGTGCCAGCAGCCAGGGACTAGCGGGAGATTACAATGAGCAGTTCTTC. Complete variable domain (other parts from reference TRBV28 and TRBJ2-1): DVKVTQSSRYLVKRTGEKVFLECVQDMDHENMFWYRQDPGLGLRLIYFSYDVKMKEKGDIPEGYSVSREKKERFSLILESASTNQTSMYLCASSQGLAGDYNEQFFGPGTRLTVL.

The V gene is TRBV5-6, the J gene TRBJ2-7; D possibly corresponds to TRBD2 (5 bases). The CDR3 length is 13 residues. Germline V gene sequence: CDR1 SGHDT, CDR2 YYEEEE. V shed 2 bases and J shed 2 bases, with 8 bases lying between them. Here the CDR3 reads CASSFFSAYEQYF. The CDR3 coding sequence is TGTGCCAGCAGCTTTTTTAGCGCCTACGAGCAGTACTTC. The full variable domain, completed using reference TRBV5-6 and TRBJ2-7, is DAGVTQSPTHLIKTRGQQVTLRCSPKSGHDTVSWYQQALGQGPQFIFQYYEEEERQRGNFPDRFSGHQFPNYSSELNVNALLLGDSALYLCASSFFSAYEQYFGPGTRLTVT.

The chain recombines TRBV7-8 with TRBJ2-5; D is perhaps TRBD1 or TRBD2 (5 bases each). The germline V and J ends were trimmed by 2 bases and 4 bases, with 17 bases remaining between them. The CDR3 covers 16 residues. Germline assignment: CDR1 SGHVS and CDR2 FQNEAQ. The CDR3 protein is CASSLLDRGTAETQYF. The DNA of the CDR3 is TGTGCCAGCAGCTTACTTGACCGAGGGACCGCAGAGACCCAGTACTTC. Complete variable domain (other parts from reference TRBV7-8 and TRBJ2-5): GAGVSQSPRYKVAKRGQDVALRCDPISGHVSLFWYQQALGQGPEFLTYFQNEAQLDKSGLPSDRFFAERPEGSVSTLKIQRTQQEDSAVYLCASSLLDRGTAETQYFGPGTRLLVL.

This rearrangement joins TRBV11-2 to TRBJ2-7; 7 bases fit TRBD2. Looked up from germline, CDR1 is SGHAT and CDR2 is FQNNGV. The CDR3 extends over 14 amino acids. V trimming: 0 bases; J trimming: 3 bases; junction bases outside the gene matches: 2. The CDR3 DNA sequence: TGTGCCAGCAGCTTAGATAGGGACTACTACGAGCAGTACTTC. It codes for CASSLDRDYYEQYF.

This clone is a singleton in its sample. The chain recombines TRBV5-1 with TRBJ2-3, with TRBD2 matching 11 bases. Germline CDR1 and CDR2: SGHRS and YFSETQ. CDR3 size: 16 residues. V was pared by 4 bases and J by 1 base, with 5 bases of the junction left unmatched. As DNA, the CDR3 is TGCGCCAGCAGCCCCCGGGGACTAGCGGGCACAGATACGCAGTATTTT. Residues: CASSPRGLAGTDTQYF.

The chain employs TRBV5-1 and TRBJ2-1; D might be TRBD1 (6 bases). Trimming removed 3 bases from V and 9 bases from J, with 10 bases in between. Germline V gene data show CDR1 as SGHRS and CDR2 as YFSETQ. The CDR3 length is 12 residues. Here the CDR3 DNA reads TGCGCCAGCAGCTCCCAGGGGTCTGAGCAGTTCTTC. This codes for CASSSQGSEQFF.

This clone was seen once. The chain employs TRBV9 and TRBJ2-6; the D is unclear. The germline V and J ends were trimmed by 0 bases and 2 bases, with 6 bases remaining between them. CDR1 SGDLS and CDR2 YYNGEE come from the germline V gene. CDR3 length: 15 residues. This chain's CDR3 is CASSVGSPGANVLTF. DNA for the CDR3: TGTGCCAGCAGCGTAGGGAGTCCTGGGGCCAACGTCCTGACTTTC. The whole variable domain, filled in from reference TRBV9 and TRBJ2-6, reads DSGVTQTPKHLITATGQRVTLRCSPRSGDLSVYWYQQSLDQGLQFLIQYYNGEERAKGNILERFSAQQFPDLHSELNLSSLELGDSALYFCASSVGSPGANVLTFGAGSRLTVL.

This chain connects TRBV15 to TRBJ1-5, with 9 bases lining up with TRBD1. Germline V gene sequence: CDR1 LNHNV, CDR2 YYDKDF (reference sequence). J lost 5 bases, V lost 5 bases, and 7 bases had no gene match. The CDR3 consists of 15 residues. CDR3 sequence reads: CATSDDHRGHQPQHF. DNA for the CDR3: TGTGCCACCAGCGACGACCACAGGGGGCATCAGCCCCAGCATTTT.

The rearrangement links TRBV14 to TRBJ2-7; 10 nucleotides match TRBD1. There are 18 residues in the CDR3. CDR1 and CDR2 (germline): SGHDN, FVKESK. V was clipped by 0 bases and J by 2 bases; unmatched bases: 10. CDR3 protein: CASSQDPGQGITPYEQYF. The CDR3 DNA sequence: TGTGCCAGCAGCCAAGATCCGGGACAGGGGATTACGCCCTACGAGCAGTACTTC.

The J gene is TRBJ1-5, the V gene TRBV6-5; a possible D gene is TRBD1 (6 bases). Germline-derived CDR1 and CDR2 are MNHEY and SVGAGI. With 2 bases removed from V and 5 bases from J, the gap between germline ends came to 16 bases. The CDR3 runs to 16 residues. The CDR3 sequence: CASSYSWEGGYQPQHF. The CDR3 nucleotides are TGTGCCAGCAGTTACAGCTGGGAGGGGGGTTATCAGCCCCAGCATTTT.

This chain links TRBV7-2 with TRBJ2-1; either TRBD1 or TRBD2 may supply D (5 bases each). The CDR3 extends over 13 amino acids. V dropped 3 bases and J dropped 7 bases, with 10 bases sitting between them. CDR1 is SGHTA and CDR2 is FQGNSA in the germline V gene. DNA of the CDR3: TGTGCCAGCAGCTTCCGGGGCGTAAATGAGCAGTTCTTC. Protein product: CASSFRGVNEQFF.

The chain links TRBV4-1 to TRBJ2-7, with D perhaps matching TRBD2 (6 bases). Trimming removed 6 bases from V and 2 bases from J, with 14 bases in between. This CDR3 region has 14 residues. Per germline, CDR1 MGHRA and CDR2 YSYEKL. CDR3 region: CASSYRDSAYEQYF. For the CDR3, the DNA is TGCGCCAGCAGTTACCGGGACTCAGCCTACGAGCAGTACTTC.